This TCR beta chain was documented in a study of cytomegalovirus exposure and HLA in healthy donors. Primers for the PCR totalled 60 Vbeta and 13 Jbeta. Study processing details: In a later analysis, the count reached about 82 million unique TCR beta chains, with approximately 10 million shared. Clones were sequenced by immunoSEQ multiplex PCR, and TCRdb holds only the in-frame ones, with some missing. The DNA was the basis for D and trimming; V, J and clone size are from that table. The repertoire has about 190,000 clones, more than 70% of them found once; the top ten carry roughly 0.99%. Sequenced material: PBMCs. The receptor comes from a woman aged 40-49 years in good health and CMV-seronegative.

The CDR3 region is CASSYVASGHNEQFF. CDR3 DNA sequence: TGTGCCAGCAGTTACGTCGCTAGCGGCCACAATGAGCAGTTCTTC. V gene TRBV6-5 combines with J gene TRBJ2-1; 7 nucleotides align to TRBD2. Per the germline V gene, CDR1 is MNHEY and CDR2 is SVGAGI. V lost 2 bases and J lost 5; bases outside the gene matches: 6. The CDR3 has 15 residues.